This TCR beta chain originates from a study of cytomegalovirus exposure and HLA in healthy donors. Notes on the study in general: A few chains tied to CMV proved CMV antigen-specific in vitro. Cytomegalovirus association was assigned to some 160 TCR beta chains. In a later analysis, at a false discovery rate of 0.05, roughly 16,000 TCR beta sequences matched HLA alleles.

The PCR had 60 Vbeta and 13 Jbeta primers. Assay used: immunoSEQ multiplex PCR; TCRdb lists only in-frame clones, some missing. The sample shows 200,000 to 250,000 clones, around four fifths of them seen only once. The CDR3 is 15 residues long. The junction had 14 bases not matched to a gene; V was cut back by 7 bases and J by 7 bases. CDR1 and CDR2 from the germline V gene are MNHEY and SMNVEV (reference sequence). About this clone itself: Its antigen is not identified.

This TCR was recovered from a man in his fifties in good health and CMV-seronegative. V is TRBV27 and J is TRBJ2-7, with 9 bases fitting TRBD2. Sequencing was carried out using PBMCs. This CDR3 reads CASTPPGRRGGEQYF. The CDR3 nucleotides are TGTGCCAGCACCCCTCCGGGCAGGCGGGGGGGGGAGCAGTACTTC.